This T cell receptor (beta chain) came from a study of shared clonotypes between healthy human individuals (dated by TCRdb to the early 2020s). Context from the whole study: The cohort included a few men and a couple of women between 18 and 49 years of age. Between about 0.94 and 8.9 billion PBMCs per donor were obtained by leukapheresis. To increase sequencing depth and limit assay-specific biases, different laboratories used diverse techniques to prepare libraries and sequence TCR repertoires. For each donor, CD4 naive and CD4 memory were each run on three plates, CD8 naive on two plates, and CD8 memory on one plate. To estimate repertoire size and how much clonotypes are shared between individuals, the study performed deep sequencing of blood TCR repertoires from 4 to 6 healthy adults. Study-wide conclusions, independent of this receptor: Sampling was restricted to blood, and TCR repertoires in tissues likely differ from the TCR repertoires found in blood. About 5% of naive CD4, around 3.5% of naive CD8, roughly 2.4% of memory CD4, and over 0.35% of memory CD8 clonotypes were shared across a handful of donors. Compared with non-shared clonotypes, clonotypes shared by all four sorted-subset donors had higher generation probabilities. Based on pairwise subsampling, the degree of clonotype sharing among donors was expected to be affected by sequencing depth. Even with the large sequencing depth, rarefaction of the sorted-subset datasets indicated that sequencing was incomplete. The small number of donors limited the genetic and exposure-history diversity represented. Naive subsets generally had larger estimated clonotype richness than memory subsets did.

The donors were healthy, HIV-negative adults with no recently reported acute infections or vaccinations. Every donor was a Caucasian adult residing in Nashville, Tennessee, USA. CD4+ T cells were enriched by magnetic negative selection; naive cells were then positively selected on CD45RA, and the negative fraction formed the memory subset. Blood was collected by leukapheresis, and PBMCs were isolated by Ficoll-Histopaque density gradient centrifugation and then cryopreserved in liquid nitrogen vapor phase. Purity and quantity of every magnetically sorted T cell population were checked by analytical flow cytometry. Genomic DNA was isolated from every sorted fraction and measured by UV absorbance on a Nanodrop 2000c. Using the deep immunoSEQ assay, multiplex PCR amplified TCR CDR3 regions from genomic DNA. Extracted genomic DNA from each cell subset was distributed evenly across all wells of several immunoSEQ 96-well plates, and each plate was treated as a replicate. For sorted subsets, roughly 200 ng of genomic DNA, equivalent to around 31,000 T cell genomes, went into each replicate PCR. The purified libraries were quantified using a Qubit 3.0 fluorometer, sized with a Bioanalyzer 2100, and then quantified again using the KAPA Library Quantification kit. A separate single-read 150-cycle Illumina NextSeq 550 flow cell was used to sequence each immunoSEQ 96-well plate. Per the original workflow: Because the immunoSEQ output held only junctional sequences and lacked quality scores, the filtering could not match the filtering applied to full-length reads. To assign V/J genes and CDR3, sequences were annotated using PyIR, a Python wrapper for IgBLAST v1.9, with IMGT germline references. Reads with weak V/J assignments (E-value above 1e-6), missing CDR3, stop codons, out-of-frame junctions, or ambiguous translated residues were removed. V3J clonotypes were defined as sequences sharing an identical inferred V gene, J gene, and CDR3 amino acid sequence. Percentage overlap between repertoires was computed as shared unique clonotypes divided by the size of the smaller repertoire. Three approaches were used to assess repertoire richness: RTK rarefaction, the Chao1 estimator, and Recon v2.1 estimates of unobserved clonotypes. For all TCRbeta clonotypes obtained by the gDNA method from a few donors, generation probabilities were computed with OLGA. The source is immuneACCESS, and TCRdb retained only in-frame sequences with V and J called. Part of the clones is not carried over; for the studies checked, unresolved V genes explain less than half of this, and the remainder is unexplained. V and J calls and clone size are given by that table; D and trimming were obtained from the DNA. The sample table shows roughly 1.4 million clones, and 98% are seen once. The top ten hold over 0.3% of the sample.

The cysteine opens and the phenylalanine closes a CDR3 of 13 amino acids. Only CDR3 DNA is held: 39 bases, read in frame from base 1. The germline V gene gives CDR1 as SGHVS and CDR2 as FNYEAQ. Cut back by 1 base and 5 bases, the V and J ends lie 6 bases apart. In the case of this clone: Its antigen is unknown. Per-base qualities were not stored, and no clone one base away is much larger.

This sequence uses TRBV7-6 and TRBJ1-5; no D segment can be confidently identified. This TCR was recovered from a man aged 25-45 years in good health. Sequencing used naive CD4+ T cells sorted from blood. The cell subset or site tag for this specimen amounts to: CD45RA+ positively selected. CDR3 reads: CASSLGSDQPQHF. The nucleotide sequence reads TGTGCCAGCAGCTTAGGCAGTGATCAGCCCCAGCATTTT.